This TCR beta chain is from a study of T cell changes during pregnancy in multiple sclerosis. TCRdb keeps only in-frame clones here, not all; method: immunoSEQ multiplex PCR. The sample holds tens of thousands of clones, roughly 90% seen once. CDR1 and CDR2 from the germline V gene are GTSNPN and SVGIG (reference sequence). J gave up 6 bases and V 3 bases, and 6 bases lay outside the gene matches. The CDR3 runs to 14 residues. This clone has a single count. This chain uses TRBV30 with TRBJ2-7; TRBD1 matches at 12 bases. The clonotype was recovered from a female donor with multiple sclerosis, enrolled in a pregnancy study. Material: CD8+ T cells from peripheral blood mononuclear cells, obtained in the third trimester of pregnancy. The CDR3 nucleotides read TGTGCCTGGAGAGCCGGGACAGGGGGCGCCGAGCAGTACTTC. Translation: CAWRAGTGGAEQYF.